The rows below give T cell receptor beta chains drawn from one sample of a study of Ad26.COV2.S vaccination and SARS-CoV-2 variants. Method: immunoSEQ multiplex PCR; TCRdb's copy keeps in-frame clones and lacks some. The data show some 320,000 clones, 70% to 90% seen once. The specimen comprised peripheral blood, sampled in a trial of Ad26.COV2.S vaccine versus placebo. The receptors stem from a person between 18 and 59 years old who received the Ad26.COV2.S COVID-19 vaccine or a placebo. The CDR3 runs from the conserved cysteine through the conserved F or W. A D gene is named only where the DNA matches it firmly. Some rows mark clone size as missing; the rest say once, few, many or name a class of expanded clone.

cdr3_aa cdr3_nt cdr3_length clone_size d_call j_call v_call
CASSLRGNTDTQYF TGTGCCAGCAGTTTACGGGGGAACACAGATACGCAGTATTTT 14 - - TRBJ2-3 TRBV6-5
CATSTSGGIQSYEQYF TGTGCCACCAGCACAAGCGGGGGCATCCAGTCCTACGAGCAGTACTTC 16 once TRBD2 TRBJ2-7 TRBV15
CASSFRTGPSSYEQYF TGCGCCAGCAGTTTCCGAACGGGACCAAGCTCCTACGAGCAGTACTTC 16 once - TRBJ2-7 TRBV5-1
CASSDPGWSLGAFF TGTGCCAGCAGTGATCCGGGTTGGAGCCTTGGAGCTTTCTTT 14 - - TRBJ1-1 TRBV2
CATRQGAATNEKLFF TGTGCCACCAGACAGGGGGCGGCGACTAATGAAAAACTGTTTTTT 15 - TRBD1 TRBJ1-4 TRBV19
CASRANNQPQHF TGTGCCAGCAGGGCTAACAATCAGCCCCAGCATTTT 12 few - TRBJ1-5 TRBV6-6
CAWRGGAEETQYF TGTGCCTGGAGGGGCGGAGCCGAAGAGACCCAGTACTTC 13 - - TRBJ2-5 TRBV30
CASSRLQGAEAFF TGTGCCAGCAGTCGGCTACAGGGCGCTGAAGCTTTCTTT 13 - - TRBJ1-1 TRBV6-5
CASSTDSGGAFGSPLHF TGTGCCAGCAGCACCGACTCCGGGGGGGCGTTTGGGTCACCCCTCCACTTT 17 once - TRBJ1-6 TRBV21-1
CASSLARSSPETQYF TGTGCCAGCAGCTTGGCCAGGTCGAGTCCAGAGACCCAGTACTTC 15 - - TRBJ2-5 TRBV5-4
CASSAGGGTVYGYTF TGTGCCAGCAGCGCAGGGGGCGGAACGGTGTATGGCTACACCTTC 15 - TRBD1 TRBJ1-2 TRBV7-2
CATSKDRAPGGYTF TGTGCCACCAGCAAGGACAGGGCTCCGGGTGGCTACACCTTC 14 - TRBD1 TRBJ1-2 TRBV15
CASSHAPLAGVYNEQFF TGTGCCAGCAGTCACGCCCCTCTAGCGGGGGTCTACAATGAGCAGTTCTTC 17 - TRBD2 TRBJ2-1 TRBV27
CSVEGGSGEQYF TGCAGCGTTGAAGGGGGGTCCGGGGAGCAGTACTTC 12 - - TRBJ2-7 TRBV29-1
CASSPDRGYGYTF TGTGCCAGCAGCCCGGACAGGGGATATGGCTACACCTTC 13 few TRBD1 TRBJ1-2 TRBV5-4
CASSLLQGNTEAFF TGTGCCAGCAGCTTACTTCAAGGGAACACTGAAGCTTTCTTT 14 - - TRBJ1-1 TRBV5-6
CASSHGAGFTDTQYF TGTGCCAGCAGCCATGGAGCGGGCTTCACAGATACGCAGTATTTT 15 - - TRBJ2-3 TRBV3-1/TRBV3-2
CASSLRSGGQPNYGYTF TGTGCCAGCAGCCTAAGATCCGGCGGACAGCCTAACTATGGCTACACCTTC 17 - - TRBJ1-2 TRBV3-1/TRBV3-2
CASQIGYSTDTQYF TGTGCCTCACAGATCGGGTATAGCACAGATACGCAGTATTTT 14 - - TRBJ2-3 TRBV30
CASSLPRDHEQFF TGTGCCAGCAGCTTACCTAGGGATCACGAGCAGTTCTTC 13 - - TRBJ2-1 TRBV5-6
CASSQERREGGYTF TGCGCCAGCAGCCAAGAGAGGAGGGAGGGTGGCTACACCTTC 14 - - TRBJ1-2 TRBV4-3
CASSYSGTAKVNYGYTF TGTGCCAGCAGTTACTCTGGGACAGCAAAAGTCAACTATGGCTACACCTTC 17 - TRBD1 TRBJ1-2 TRBV6-2/TRBV6-3
CASSLGPRGLSEAFF TGCGCCAGCAGCTTGGGGCCCAGGGGGCTAAGTGAAGCTTTCTTT 15 - TRBD1 TRBJ1-1 TRBV5-1
CASSLGRVGGELFF TGCGCCAGCAGCTTGGGCAGGGTCGGCGGGGAGCTGTTTTTT 14 - - TRBJ2-2 TRBV5-1
CASTAGVDGEAFF TGTGCCAGCACTGCCGGGGTCGACGGTGAAGCTTTCTTT 13 - - TRBJ1-1 TRBV7-9
CASSSRLAGVQHSSYNEQFF TGTGCCAGTAGTAGCCGGCTAGCGGGGGTACAACACAGCTCCTACAATGAGCAGTTCTTC 20 - TRBD2 TRBJ2-1 TRBV19